This T cell receptor (beta chain) was sequenced for a study of shared clonotypes between healthy human individuals. Study-wide findings and caveats: Owing to a small donor count, the genetic and exposure-history diversity represented was limited. The naive CD4 repertoires of several donors were compared, and approximately 5.3% of clonotypes were shared.

It was across several immunoSEQ plates that each subset's genomic DNA was evenly split. When replicate PCRs were run on sorted subsets, they used about 220 ng DNA, about 30,000 T cell genomes. Here immunoSEQ multiplex PCR was the method, and the copy in TCRdb shows in-frame clones only, minus some. This table holds 1 million to 1.2 million clones, about 72% found once. With V trimmed by 0 bases and J by 5 bases, 13 bases remained unmatched. Germline values: CDR1 LGHNA, CDR2 YNFKEQ. The CDR3 is 18 residues long. Regarding this clone: Its antigen is undetermined.

This chain connects TRBV4-2 to TRBJ2-5; 9 bases are a match to TRBD2. The sequencing sample was made of memory CD4+ T cells from PBMCs. Subset meaning: CD45RA-negative fraction. The receptor's source is a man aged 18-30 years in good health. Some clones in this sample may be carry-over from other donors' samples. The chain's CDR3 is CASSQDLGSGRSLETQYF. The CDR3 nucleotides are TGTGCCAGCAGCCAAGATTTAGGTAGCGGGAGAAGTTTGGAGACCCAGTACTTC.